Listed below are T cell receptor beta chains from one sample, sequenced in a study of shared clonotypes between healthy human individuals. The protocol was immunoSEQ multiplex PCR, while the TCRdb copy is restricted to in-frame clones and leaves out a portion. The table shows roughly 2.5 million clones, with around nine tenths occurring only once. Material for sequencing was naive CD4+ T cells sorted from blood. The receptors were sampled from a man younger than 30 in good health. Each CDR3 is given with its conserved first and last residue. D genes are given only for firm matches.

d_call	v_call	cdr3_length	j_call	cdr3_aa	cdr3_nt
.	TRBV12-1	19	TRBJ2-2	CASSSCAGTSGIFTGELFF	TGTGCCAGCAGCTCCTGTGCCGGGACTAGCGGAATCTTCACCGGGGAGCTGTTTTTT
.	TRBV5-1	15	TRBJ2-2	CASTFGGKLTGELFF	TGCGCCAGCACGTTTGGAGGGAAATTGACCGGGGAGCTGTTTTTT
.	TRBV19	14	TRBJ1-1	CASSTGTVNTEAFF	TGTGCCAGTAGTACCGGGACGGTCAACACTGAAGCTTTCTTT
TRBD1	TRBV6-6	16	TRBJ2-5	CASSYTGTGGGETQYF	TGTGCCAGCAGTTATACCGGGACAGGGGGCGGCGAGACCCAGTACTTC
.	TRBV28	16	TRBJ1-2	CASSSTGGPGIYGYTF	TGTGCCAGCAGTTCCACAGGTGGCCCCGGGATATATGGCTACACCTTC
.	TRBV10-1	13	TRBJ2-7	CASSEWVVGEQYF	TGCGCCAGCAGTGAGTGGGTAGTTGGCGAGCAGTACTTC
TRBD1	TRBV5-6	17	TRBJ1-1	CASSFGTGAMGNTEAFF	TGTGCCAGCAGCTTCGGGACAGGGGCGATGGGGAACACTGAAGCTTTCTTT
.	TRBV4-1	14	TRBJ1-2	CASSQRDSGWGYTF	TGCGCCAGCAGCCAACGGGACTCCGGGTGGGGCTACACCTTC
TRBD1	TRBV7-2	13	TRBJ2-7	CASSLRQGYEQYF	TGTGCCAGCAGCTTACGACAGGGCTACGAGCAGTACTTC
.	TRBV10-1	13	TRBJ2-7	CASSPGFVGEQYF	TGCGCCAGTAGCCCGGGATTCGTGGGGGAGCAGTACTTC
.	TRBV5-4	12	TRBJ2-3	CASRGVADTQYF	TGTGCCAGCAGAGGGGTTGCAGATACGCAGTATTTT
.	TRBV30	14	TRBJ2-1	CAWSVFLDSNEQFF	TGTGCCTGGAGTGTTTTTCTGGACAGCAATGAGCAGTTCTTC
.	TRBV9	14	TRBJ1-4	CASSVGLVNEKLFF	TGTGCCAGCAGCGTGGGACTAGTTAATGAAAAACTGTTTTTT
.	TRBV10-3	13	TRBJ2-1	CAISAPPHNEQFF	TGTGCCATCAGTGCCCCCCCCCACAATGAGCAGTTCTTC
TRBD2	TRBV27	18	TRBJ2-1	CASCTLTSGSTNYNEQFF	TGTGCCAGCTGCACTTTGACTAGCGGGAGTACCAACTACAATGAGCAGTTCTTC